The rows below give T cell receptor beta chains drawn from one sample of a study of blood T cell repertoires in COVID-19. Assay: immunoSEQ multiplex PCR; the TCRdb copy retains only in-frame clones and omits some. The sample has roughly 300,000 clones, 75% to 95% seen once; the top ten hold approximately 7.5%. The sample taken for sequencing was peripheral blood. Receptors were obtained from a young woman with COVID-19, enrolled during active disease. The CDR3 runs from the conserved cysteine through the conserved F or W. A D gene is named only where the DNA matches it firmly. Where a row states a size, it is once, few, many or the class of an expanded clone; other rows omit it.

CDR3 protein | CDR3 DNA | clone size | V gene | D gene | J gene
CASSWGDRGGEQYF | TGTGCCAGCAGCTGGGGGGACAGGGGCGGCGAGCAGTACTTC | once | TRBV7-2 | TRBD1 | TRBJ2-7
CASSVEWEGDNEQFF | TGTGCCAGCAGCGTAGAGTGGGAGGGCGATAATGAGCAGTTCTTC | once | TRBV9 | TRBD2 | TRBJ2-1
CASSARKDKNTGELFF | TGTGCCAGCAGTGCGAGGAAGGACAAAAACACCGGGGAGCTGTTTTTT | . | TRBV28 | . | TRBJ2-2
CSASLGGSNQPQHF | TGCAGTGCTAGTCTGGGGGGTAGCAATCAGCCCCAGCATTTT | . | TRBV20-1 | . | TRBJ1-5
CASSRTGGGWTYEQYF | TGTGCCAGCAGCCGGACAGGGGGCGGTTGGACCTACGAGCAGTACTTC | . | TRBV6-6 | TRBD1 | TRBJ2-7
CASSRGAGQETQYF | TGTGCCAGCAGCCGAGGAGCAGGGCAAGAGACCCAGTACTTC | few | TRBV5-4 | . | TRBJ2-5
CASSVNSGSSYEQYF | TGTGCCAGCAGCGTTAATAGCGGGAGTTCCTACGAGCAGTACTTC | . | TRBV9 | TRBD2 | TRBJ2-7
CASSPRGSGSNEQFF | TGCGCCAGCAGCCCCCGAGGTAGCGGGAGCAATGAGCAGTTCTTC | . | TRBV4-1 | TRBD2 | TRBJ2-1
CASSQVGGLAGVVYTGELFF | TGTGCCAGCAGCCAAGTCGGGGGACTAGCGGGAGTGGTCTACACCGGGGAGCTGTTTTTT | . | TRBV3-1/TRBV3-2 | TRBD2 | TRBJ2-2
CASSEGWTGAYEQYF | TGTGCCAGCAGTGAAGGATGGACAGGAGCCTACGAGCAGTACTTC | . | TRBV6-1 | TRBD1 | TRBJ2-7
CATSDSTDGLAVRGEQYF | TGTGCCACCAGTGATTCGACAGACGGACTAGCGGTAAGGGGTGAGCAGTACTTC | . | TRBV24-1 | TRBD2 | TRBJ2-7
CASSLTGSETQYF | TGTGCCAGCAGTTTGACAGGGTCGGAGACCCAGTACTTC | few | TRBV27 | TRBD1 | TRBJ2-5
CASSRQGFMYEQYF | TGTGCCAGTAGTCGACAGGGGTTCATGTACGAGCAGTACTTC | . | TRBV19 | TRBD1 | TRBJ2-7
CASSPPGLASHEQYF | TGTGCCAGCAGCCCTCCGGGACTAGCGTCTCACGAGCAGTACTTC | few | TRBV7-9 | TRBD2 | TRBJ2-7
CASSIADLRGGYTF | TGTGCCAGTAGTATAGCGGATTTGCGGGGAGGCTACACCTTC | . | TRBV19 | . | TRBJ1-2
CASSQDTGGEQYF | TGTGCCAGCAGCCAAGATACAGGGGGCGAGCAGTACTTC | . | TRBV7-3 | TRBD1 | TRBJ2-7
CASSVVGGLPGANVLTF | TGTGCCAGCAGTGTGGTTGGGGGACTCCCTGGGGCCAACGTCCTGACTTTC | . | TRBV28 | . | TRBJ2-6